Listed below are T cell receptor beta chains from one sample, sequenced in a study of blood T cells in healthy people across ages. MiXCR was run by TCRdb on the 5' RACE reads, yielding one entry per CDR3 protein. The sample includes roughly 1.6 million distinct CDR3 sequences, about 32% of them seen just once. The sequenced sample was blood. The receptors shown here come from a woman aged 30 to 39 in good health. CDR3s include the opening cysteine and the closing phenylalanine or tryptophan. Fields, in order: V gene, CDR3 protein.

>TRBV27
CASSFGGATYEQYF
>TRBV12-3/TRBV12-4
CASRYRDGELFF
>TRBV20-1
CSAADNYEQYF
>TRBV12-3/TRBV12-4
CASSFPGKANVLTF
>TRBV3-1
CASGPGQGREQYF
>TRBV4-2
CASSQDPLYGYTF
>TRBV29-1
CSVEGQPTGELFF
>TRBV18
CASSPAQGTYGYTF
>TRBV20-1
CSVVDVLGLYEQYF
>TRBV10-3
CAISTGTGGVGTEAFF
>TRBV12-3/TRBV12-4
CASSFRRRYEQYF
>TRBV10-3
CTISQSGGAVNEQFF
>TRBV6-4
CASRTGTAAGAGELFF
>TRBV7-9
CASSAGTDDTGELFF
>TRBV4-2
CASSQGTGGREPLHF
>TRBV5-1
CASTLGGRLETQYF
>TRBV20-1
CSAINQGGTDTQYF
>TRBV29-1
CSALDFYANNEQFF
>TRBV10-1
CASSLTASLDEQFF
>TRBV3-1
CASSQARWTQYF
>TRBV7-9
CASSPDGFYTQYF
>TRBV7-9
CASSTGGTAGANVLTF
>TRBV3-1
CASSPPTLNTGELFF
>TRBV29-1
CSSTSGETQYF
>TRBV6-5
CASSQTSFTDTQYF
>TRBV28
CASSFLGGYEQYF
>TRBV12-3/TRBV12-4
CASNLDNYEQYF
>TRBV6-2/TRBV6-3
CASRPLPGLNTEAFF
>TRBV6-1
CASDRVGQPQHF
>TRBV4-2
CASSQDEAGAFNEQFF
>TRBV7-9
CASSLAPSGTNTQYF
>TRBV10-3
CAISDRDRGTNEQYF
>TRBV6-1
CASSEIGGNTEAFF
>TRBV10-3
CAISARTGWNTEAFF
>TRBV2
CASSPTSGISYEQYF
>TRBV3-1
CASSQLNREHEQYF
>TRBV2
CASQSSGANVLTF
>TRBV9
CASSGRGAVTEAFF
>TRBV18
CASSPPGSGGETQYF
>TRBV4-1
CASSPSAQGYEQYF
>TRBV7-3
CASSSGLAGANIQYF
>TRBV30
CAWTSSGKGEQYF
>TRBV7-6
CASSPASNQPQHF
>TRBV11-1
CASSLAGQGWDERFF
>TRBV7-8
CASSLELDFRGFKAQEAQYF